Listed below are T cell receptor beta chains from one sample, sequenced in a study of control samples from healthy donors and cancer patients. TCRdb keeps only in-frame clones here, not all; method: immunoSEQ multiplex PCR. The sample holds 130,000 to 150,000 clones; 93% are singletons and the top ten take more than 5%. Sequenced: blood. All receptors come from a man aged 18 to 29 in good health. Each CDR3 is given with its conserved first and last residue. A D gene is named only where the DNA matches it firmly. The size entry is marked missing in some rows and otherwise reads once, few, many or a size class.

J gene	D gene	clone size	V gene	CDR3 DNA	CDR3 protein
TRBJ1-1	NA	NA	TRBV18	TGTGCCAGCTTCACCAGGGAGGTCGGTGAAGCTTTCTTT	CASFTREVGEAFF
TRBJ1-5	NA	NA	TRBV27	TGTGCCAGCGGTTTTCCAGGGGAACATCAGCCCCAGCATTTT	CASGFPGEHQPQHF
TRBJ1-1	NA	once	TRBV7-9	TGTGCCAGCACCTTTGCCAGCGTGAACACTGAAGCTTTCTTT	CASTFASVNTEAFF
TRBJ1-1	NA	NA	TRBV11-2	TGTGCCAGCAGCCGCCTGACTGAAGCTTTCTTT	CASSRLTEAFF
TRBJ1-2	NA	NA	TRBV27	TGTGCCAGCAGTTTATTGGTCGGGACAAAGTATGGCTACACCTTC	CASSLLVGTKYGYTF
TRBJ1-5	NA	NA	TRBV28	TGTGCCAGCAGTTCGACGGACTTGGTGCCCCAGCATTTT	CASSSTDLVPQHF
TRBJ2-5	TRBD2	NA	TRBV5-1	TGCGCCAGCAGCTTGGGGACTAGCGGAGGGCAAGAGACCCAGTACTTC	CASSLGTSGGQETQYF
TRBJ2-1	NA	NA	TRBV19	TGTGCCAGTACTCCCCCGGGGAGAATCAGTGAGCAGTTCTTC	CASTPPGRISEQFF
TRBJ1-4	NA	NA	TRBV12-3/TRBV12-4	TGTGCCAGCAGTTGGACAGATGAAAAACTGTTTTTT	CASSWTDEKLFF
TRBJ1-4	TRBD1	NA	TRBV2	TGTGCCAGCAGTGAACGGACAGGAAATGAAAAACTGTTTTTT	CASSERTGNEKLFF
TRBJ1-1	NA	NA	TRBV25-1	TGTGCCAGCAGTGAATACCGGGACGAGGGATTCACTGAAGCTTTCTTT	CASSEYRDEGFTEAFF
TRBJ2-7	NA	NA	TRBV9	TGTGCCAGCAGCGTAGGCGGGCACTACGAGCAGTACTTC	CASSVGGHYEQYF
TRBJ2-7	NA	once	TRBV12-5	TGTGCTAGTGGTTTGGGCGGACTTACCTACGAGCAGTACTTC	CASGLGGLTYEQYF
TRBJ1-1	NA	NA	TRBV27	TGTGCCAGCAGTCCCCGGGGTAACACTGAAGCTTTCTTT	CASSPRGNTEAFF
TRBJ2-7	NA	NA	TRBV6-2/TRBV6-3	TGTGCCAGCAGCCGATTAGGTTACGAGCAGTACTTC	CASSRLGYEQYF
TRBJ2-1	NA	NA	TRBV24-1	TGTGCCACGTCGGGTGGGGACCGCGAGGTCAATGAGCAGTTCTTC	CATSGGDREVNEQFF
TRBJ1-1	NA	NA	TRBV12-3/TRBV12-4	TGTGCCAGCACGTCAAATTATAACACTGAAGCTTTCTTT	CASTSNYNTEAFF
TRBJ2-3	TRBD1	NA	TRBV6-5	TGTGCCAGCAGTTGGCATCCGGGACAGGGCACAGATACGCAGTATTTT	CASSWHPGQGTDTQYF
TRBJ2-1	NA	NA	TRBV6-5	TGTGCCAGCAGTTACCTCACAGGGGAGGTGGATGAGCAGTTCTTC	CASSYLTGEVDEQFF
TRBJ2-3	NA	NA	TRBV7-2	TGTGCCAGCAGCTCCGGCACTTTCACGCAGTATTTT	CASSSGTFTQYF
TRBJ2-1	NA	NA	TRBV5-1	TGCGCCAGCAGCCCGGACGCGGGGAACTCCTACAATGAGCAGTTCTTC	CASSPDAGNSYNEQFF
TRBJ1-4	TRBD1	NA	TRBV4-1	TGCGCCAGCAGCCAAAATGCAGGGGGCTTCGAAAAACTGTTTTTT	CASSQNAGGFEKLFF
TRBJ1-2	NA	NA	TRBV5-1	TGCGCCAGCAGCTTGAATCTGGGGGCTAACTATGGCTACACCTTC	CASSLNLGANYGYTF
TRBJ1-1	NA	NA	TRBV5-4	TGTGCCAGCAGCTTACGTGGCACTGAAGCTTTCTTT	CASSLRGTEAFF
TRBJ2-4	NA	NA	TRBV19	TGTGCCAGTGCTTACTTAGCCAAAAACATTCAGTACTTC	CASAYLAKNIQYF
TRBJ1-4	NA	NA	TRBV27	TGTGCCAGCTCACGCGCAGGGGCAGGGACTAATGAAAAACTGTTTTTT	CASSRAGAGTNEKLFF
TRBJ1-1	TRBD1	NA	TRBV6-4	TGTGCCAGCAGTGAAGAGGGTCAGGGGGCGACTGAAGCTTTCTTT	CASSEEGQGATEAFF
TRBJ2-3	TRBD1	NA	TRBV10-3	TGTGCCATCACAGGACAGGGGTCGGATACGCAGTATTTT	CAITGQGSDTQYF
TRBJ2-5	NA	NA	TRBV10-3	TGTGCCATCAGGGGGCCTCTCCAAGAGACCCAGTACTTC	CAIRGPLQETQYF
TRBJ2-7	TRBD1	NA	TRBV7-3	TGTGCCAGCAGCGCCCCCCAGGGGGCAATAACTAGTTTTCGTTACGAGCAGTACTTC	CASSAPQGAITSFRYEQYF
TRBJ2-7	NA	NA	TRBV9	TGTGCCAGCAGCCAACGTTTTGGGGACACCTCCTACGAGCAGTACTTC	CASSQRFGDTSYEQYF
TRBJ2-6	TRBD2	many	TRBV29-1	TGCAGCGTTGAATGGATAGCGGGGAACTCTGGGGCCAACGTCCTGACTTTC	CSVEWIAGNSGANVLTF
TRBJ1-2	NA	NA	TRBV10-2	TGCGCCAGCGGGACACTCGGCTATGGCTACACCTTC	CASGTLGYGYTF
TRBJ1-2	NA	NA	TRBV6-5	TGTGCCAGCAGTTACAGGGCCAGGAATTTCGGCTACACCTTC	CASSYRARNFGYTF
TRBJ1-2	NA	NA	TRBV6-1	TGTGCCAGCAGTGAACCGGGACGGCACTATGGCTACACCTTC	CASSEPGRHYGYTF
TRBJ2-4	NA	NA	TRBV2	TGTGCCAGCAGTGCACTTTTTGGGGTAGCCAAAAACATTCAGTACTTC	CASSALFGVAKNIQYF
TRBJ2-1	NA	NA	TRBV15	TGTGCCACCAGCACACACAGGAGCTCCTACAATGAGCAGTTCTTC	CATSTHRSSYNEQFF
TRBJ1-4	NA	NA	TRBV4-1	TGCGCCAGCAGCCAAGAGAAACTCGGGCATGAAAAACTGTTTTTT	CASSQEKLGHEKLFF
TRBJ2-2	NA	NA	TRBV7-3	TGTGCCAGCAGCTTCACCGGGAGTCTAACCGGGGAGCTGTTTTTT	CASSFTGSLTGELFF
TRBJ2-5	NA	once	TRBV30	TGTGCCTACCACGTACAGATCAGGTACCAAGAGACCCAGTACTTC	CAYHVQIRYQETQYF
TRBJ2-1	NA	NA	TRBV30	TGTGCCTGGAGCGATAGAAGCTCCTACAATGAGCAGTTCTTC	CAWSDRSSYNEQFF
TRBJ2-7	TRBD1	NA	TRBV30	TGTGCCTGGAGCCAACCGGGACAGGGGAGAGAGCAGTACTTC	CAWSQPGQGREQYF
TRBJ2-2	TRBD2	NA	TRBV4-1	TGCGCCAGCAGCCAAGACAATCTAGCGGGGAGAAGCTTCGGGGAGCTGTTTTTT	CASSQDNLAGRSFGELFF